A single T cell receptor (beta chain) is shown here with its context. This sample is part of a study of blood T cell repertoires in COVID-19. Across the whole study: Acute and convalescent COVID-19 samples came from the United States, Italy and Spain. Nucleic acid was either cDNA or gDNA, and it came from T cells, B-cell-depleted T cells, or PBMCs.

The CDR3 has 15 residues. The germline gives CDR1 MDHEN, CDR2 SYDVKM. V dropped 6 bases and J dropped 2 bases, with 17 bases sitting between them. Measured with immunoSEQ multiplex PCR; TCRdb has only the in-frame clones, and not every one. The sample shows 100,000 or so clones, around 84% of them seen only once. Sequenced: peripheral blood. The genes are TRBV28 and TRBJ2-7; D not certain. The sequence derives from a woman of 80 years or more with acute or convalescent COVID-19. The CDR3 nucleotides read TGTGCCAGCAGCCCAACCGACTTACTAACCTACGAGCAGTACTTC. Amino acids: CASSPTDLLTYEQYF.